This TCR beta chain emerged from a study of T cell responses to AZD1222 COVID-19 vaccine. Study-level points and caveats: White British people made up most donors, females outnumbered males, and clonal diversity was possibly underestimated.

V was cut by 4 bases and J by 5 bases, with 11 bases left in between. Germline CDR1 is SGHTA and CDR2 is FQGNSA. The CDR3 length is 13 residues. This table comes from immunoSEQ multiplex PCR, and its TCRdb copy is limited to in-frame clones, with some not included. The sample lists about 120,000 clones; around 90% were seen once. As regards this clone: What it recognizes is unknown.

The receptor was isolated from an adult in good health. V usage is TRBV7-2 and J usage is TRBJ1-1; perhaps TRBD1 as D (5 bases). The sample consisted of peripheral blood, taken on day 0 of AZD1222 vaccination. The CDR3 region is CASSYTGGTEAFF. The CDR3 DNA follows: TGTGCCAGCAGCTATACTGGGGGGACTGAAGCTTTCTTT.